This entry lists 13 T cell receptor beta chains sequenced from one sample in a study of blood T cell repertoires in COVID-19. Here immunoSEQ multiplex PCR was the method, and the copy in TCRdb shows in-frame clones only, minus some. Of around 110,000 clones listed, around four fifths are singletons. Sequenced sample: peripheral blood. The receptors were gathered from a man between 65 and 85 years old with active or convalescent COVID-19.

The V and J genes are TRBV7-2 and TRBJ1-5, with D possibly being TRBD1 (5 bases). Germline V gives CDR1 SGHTA, CDR2 FQGNSA. The CDR3 is 15 residues long. The V gene lost 1 base and the J gene lost 2 bases, with 9 bases spanning the gap. CDR3 nucleotides: TGTGCCAGCAGCTTAGGCGGGGCAGGCAATCAGCCCCAGCATTTT. Encoded protein: CASSLGGAGNQPQHF.

The gene calls are TRBV19 and TRBJ2-4, with D maybe TRBD1 (6 bases). The CDR3 contains 12 residues. Germline CDR1 LNHDA, CDR2 SQIVND (reference sequence). Trimming left V 5 bases short and J 5 bases short, with 7 bases between. DNA of the CDR3: TGTGCCAGTAGTTACAGGGAAAACATTCAGTACTTC. It yields the protein CASSYRENIQYF. Looking up the rest from reference TRBV19 and TRBJ2-4 gives the full variable domain: DGGITQSPKYLFRKEGQNVTLSCEQNLNHDAMYWYRQDPGQGLRLIYYSQIVNDFQKGDIAEGYSVSREKKESFPLTVTSAQKNPTAFYLCASSYRENIQYFGAGTRLSVL.

The chain recombines TRBV6-5 with TRBJ1-3, with 7 bases aligning to TRBD1. The CDR3 sequence is 15 residues long. Germline V gene data show CDR1 as MNHEY and CDR2 as SVGAGI. Trimming took 7 bases from V and 2 from J; bases not matched to a gene: 8. CDR3 in DNA: TGTGCCAGCAATCCAGAGGGACAGCCTGGAAACACCATATATTTT. Translation gives CASNPEGQPGNTIYF.

V gene TRBV2 combines with J gene TRBJ1-5, with 7 bases fitting TRBD1. The CDR3 is made up of 15 amino acids. CDR1 is SNHLY and CDR2 is FYNNEI in the germline V gene. Trimming cost V 1 base and J 4 bases; bases outside gene matches: 4. The CDR3 spells CASSEGSGGNQPQHF. The CDR3 region has the DNA TGTGCCAGCAGTGAAGGGTCAGGGGGAAATCAGCCCCAGCATTTT.

CDR3 bases: TGTGCCAGCAGCAAAGCTCCAGAATATGGCTACACCTTC. Its translation is CASSKAPEYGYTF. V usage is TRBV21-1 and J usage is TRBJ1-2; the table gives TRBD1 as D, unverified against the DNA. TRBV21-1 is termed a pseudogene. The CDR3 contains 13 residues.

This chain joins TRBV10-3 and TRBJ2-3; the match to TRBD2 covers 7 bases. This CDR3 has 15 residues. Trimming took 4 bases from V and 1 from J; bases not matched to a gene: 5. The germline V gene encodes CDR1 ENHRY and CDR2 SYGVKD. DNA of the CDR3: TGTGCCATCAGTGCCCGGGGGGAGGGCACAGATACGCAGTATTTT. It encodes CAISARGEGTDTQYF.

The CDR3 sequence is CASSLLGRGLSNSPLHF. The CDR3 nucleotides are TGTGCCAGCAGCTTACTCGGCAGGGGGCTTAGTAATTCACCCCTCCACTTT. The V call is TRBV7-8, the J call TRBJ1-6; 8 bases match TRBD1. This CDR3 has 17 residues. Germline-derived CDR1 and CDR2 are SGHVS and FQNEAQ. V lost 2 bases, J lost 6 bases, and 9 bases stayed unmatched.

This clone was found once. This chain joins TRBV24-1 and TRBJ2-5, with D tentatively TRBD2 (5 bases). This CDR3 has 14 amino acids. Germline assignment: CDR1 KGHDR and CDR2 SFDVKD. V was clipped by 3 bases and J by 7 bases, with 14 bases between them. The DNA of the CDR3 is TGTGCCACCAGTGATGTACTAGGCCCTAGGACCCAGTACTTC. Translating it yields CATSDVLGPRTQYF.

This clone was recorded a few times. The chain combines TRBV2 with TRBJ1-3; D is unresolved. CDR3 length: 11 amino acids. V was trimmed by 5 bases and J by 4 bases, leaving 3 bases between them. Germline CDR1 SNHLY, CDR2 FYNNEI. The CDR3, as DNA: TGTGCCAGCAGTCTGGGAAACACCATATATTTT. Encoded protein: CASSLGNTIYF.

The chain links TRBV28 to TRBJ1-2, with TRBD1 matching 8 bases. Germline V gene data show CDR1 as MDHEN and CDR2 as SYDVKM. Trimming removed 6 bases from V and 2 bases from J; junction bases left unmatched: 5. The CDR3 is 14 amino acids. CDR3 DNA sequence: TGTGCCAGCAGACACCGACAGGGGAACTATGGCTACACCTTC. Amino acids: CASRHRQGNYGYTF.

V and J are TRBV28 and TRBJ2-1; a weak D match, TRBD2 (6 bases). V lost 6 bases, J lost 7 bases, and 13 bases lay in between. Per germline, CDR1 MDHEN and CDR2 SYDVKM. The CDR3 has 13 residues. CDR3 protein: CASSRESVNEQFF. CDR3 DNA sequence: TGTGCCAGCAGCCGGGAGTCCGTAAATGAGCAGTTCTTC.

The V call is TRBV27, the J call TRBJ2-7, with D perhaps TRBD1 (5 bases). The CDR3 totals 17 residues. The germline V gene encodes CDR1 MNHEY and CDR2 SMNVEV (reference sequence). Trimming removed 2 bases from V and 6 bases from J, with 23 bases in between. CDR3 in DNA: TGTGCCAGCAGTTTAAGGGCAGGGTCGGTAGTTACGGGCGAGCAGTACTTC. Its translation is CASSLRAGSVVTGEQYF.

This clone was observed once. This chain uses TRBV12-5 with TRBJ2-7; weak D call: TRBD2 (5 bases). Germline loops: CDR1 LGHNT, CDR2 FRNRAP. Trimming left V 1 base short and J 0 bases short, with 13 bases between. The CDR3 extends over 16 amino acids. The CDR3 DNA reads as TGTGCTAGTGGTTTGGGGGGAGAGTATATCTCCTACGAGCAGTACTTC. Its protein product is CASGLGGEYISYEQYF.